A selection of T cell receptor beta chains follows, all from one sample in a study of beta chain features in type 1 diabetes. Assay used: immunoSEQ multiplex PCR; TCRdb lists only in-frame clones, some missing. In the table there are around 250,000 clones, 13% to 15% of which are singletons. What was sequenced was naive CD4+ T cells from blood. These receptors all stem from a man aged 25-45 years with type 1 diabetes. The CDR3 runs from the conserved cysteine through the conserved F or W. Each record gives: J gene, D gene, V gene, clone size, CDR3 protein, CDR3 DNA. D genes are given only for firm matches. Expanded clones get a size class; other rows say once, few or many, or leave the size out.

TRBJ2-1 | TRBD2 | TRBV28 | . | CASRPPAGGPEQFF | TGTGCCAGCAGGCCCCCCGCGGGAGGGCCTGAGCAGTTCTTC
TRBJ1-5 | TRBD1 | TRBV28 | . | CASSPSDRRNQPQHF | TGTGCCAGCAGCCCTTCGGACAGGCGCAATCAGCCCCAGCATTTT
TRBJ1-2 | . | TRBV9 | . | CASSPRRGANYGYTF | TGTGCCAGCAGCCCCCGTAGAGGCGCTAACTATGGCTACACCTTC
TRBJ1-1 | . | TRBV7-2 | few | CASSPAGGSPEAFF | TGTGCCAGCAGCCCCGCGGGTGGGTCCCCTGAAGCTTTCTTT
TRBJ2-1 | . | TRBV4-2 | . | CASSQDFNNEQFF | TGTGCCAGCAGCCAAGATTTTAACAATGAGCAGTTCTTC
TRBJ1-1 | TRBD1 | TRBV9 | . | CASSVGDRDTEAFF | TGTGCCAGCAGCGTAGGGGACAGAGACACTGAAGCTTTCTTT
TRBJ1-1 | . | TRBV11-2 | few | CASSLSNVRGSEAFF | TGTGCCAGCAGCTTAAGTAATGTAAGGGGCTCTGAAGCTTTCTTT
TRBJ2-1 | TRBD2 | TRBV9 | few | CASSFLAGQEGNEQFF | TGTGCCAGCAGCTTCCTAGCGGGGCAAGAGGGGAATGAGCAGTTCTTC
TRBJ1-4 | TRBD1 | TRBV5-6 | . | CASSFRGTGDEKLFF | TGTGCCAGCAGCTTCCGGGGGACAGGCGATGAAAAACTGTTTTTT
TRBJ2-5 | . | TRBV5-1 | . | CASSLEGTAGETQYF | TGCGCCAGCAGCTTGGAGGGGACGGCGGGGGAGACCCAGTACTTC
TRBJ2-1 | . | TRBV5-1 | few | CASSLGLVSYNEQFF | TGCGCCAGCAGCTTGGGACTAGTCTCCTACAATGAGCAGTTCTTC
TRBJ1-1 | TRBD1 | TRBV4-3 | . | CASSQGTGGSFF | TGCGCCAGCAGCCAAGGGACAGGGGGAAGCTTCTTT
TRBJ2-3 | . | TRBV6-6 | . | CASSYEDTQYF | TGTGCCAGCAGTTACGAGGATACGCAGTATTTT
TRBJ2-3 | . | TRBV18 | few | CASSPPSGDTQYF | TGTGCCAGCTCACCCCCCTCGGGAGATACGCAGTATTTT
TRBJ2-1 | TRBD1 | TRBV9 | . | CASSVAVNRGSYNEQFF | TGTGCCAGCAGCGTAGCTGTCAACAGGGGCTCCTACAATGAGCAGTTCTTC
TRBJ2-6 | . | TRBV7-3 | few | CASSSSSGANVLTF | TGTGCCAGCAGCTCGAGCTCTGGGGCCAACGTCCTGACTTTC
TRBJ1-1 | . | TRBV27 | . | CASSFTGYTEAFF | TGTGCCAGCAGTTTCACAGGGTACACTGAAGCTTTCTTT
TRBJ2-3 | TRBD2 | TRBV4-2 | few | CASSQDPGSGSGDTQYF | TGTGCCAGCAGCCAAGATCCGGGTAGCGGGAGCGGAGATACGCAGTATTTT
TRBJ2-5 | TRBD1 | TRBV9 | . | CASSGAQGAVGTQYF | TGTGCCAGCAGCGGCGCTCAGGGGGCAGTGGGGACCCAGTACTTC
TRBJ2-1 | TRBD2 | TRBV7-7 | . | CASSLGTSANEQFF | TGTGCTAGCAGCCTCGGGACTAGCGCCAATGAGCAGTTCTTC
TRBJ1-4 | . | TRBV30 | . | CAWSTGTNEKLFF | TGTGCCTGGAGCACAGGGACTAATGAAAAACTGTTTTTT
TRBJ1-2 | . | TRBV27 | few | CASRAGGAGYGYTF | TGTGCCAGCAGAGCGGGGGGCGCCGGCTATGGCTACACCTTC
TRBJ2-1 | TRBD2 | TRBV11-2 | . | CASRGRVYEQFF | TGTGCCAGCAGGGGGAGGGTCTATGAGCAGTTCTTC
TRBJ2-1 | . | TRBV28 | . | CASTVLGGEQFF | TGTGCCAGCACGGTACTCGGGGGTGAGCAGTTCTTC
TRBJ1-2 | . | TRBV6-6 | few | CASSVRTGNYGYTF | TGTGCCAGCAGTGTTCGGACGGGGAACTATGGCTACACCTTC
TRBJ2-3 | TRBD2 | TRBV19 | few | CASSITSGYNTQYF | TGTGCCAGTAGTATTACTAGCGGCTACAATACGCAGTATTTT
TRBJ1-1 | . | TRBV25-1 | . | CASNKGAQGAFF | TGTGCCAGCAACAAGGGTGCCCAGGGGGCTTTCTTT
TRBJ1-1 | . | TRBV6-6 | few | CASNQQSMAFF | TGTGCCAGCAATCAACAGAGTATGGCTTTCTTT
TRBJ2-2 | . | TRBV5-4 | . | CASSSRDMGTGELFF | TGTGCCAGCAGCTCCCGGGACATGGGCACCGGGGAGCTGTTTTTT
TRBJ2-5 | TRBD2 | TRBV15 | . | CATSRAGLVDGETQYF | TGTGCCACCAGCAGAGCCGGACTAGTGGATGGGGAGACCCAGTACTTC
TRBJ2-7 | . | TRBV28 | few | CASSLVPGVVYEQYF | TGTGCCAGCAGTTTGGTACCGGGAGTGGTTTACGAGCAGTACTTC
TRBJ2-3 | . | TRBV28 | . | CASRLLATDTQYF | TGTGCCAGCAGATTGCTAGCAACAGATACGCAGTATTTT
TRBJ1-1 | . | TRBV29-1 | . | CSVGTGWHTEAFF | TGCAGCGTCGGCACAGGTTGGCACACTGAAGCTTTCTTT
TRBJ2-1 | TRBD2 | TRBV11-2 | few | CASTYQREDEQFF | TGTGCCAGCACTTACCAACGGGAGGATGAGCAGTTCTTC
TRBJ1-4 | . | TRBV7-2 | few | CASSQQGVGEKLFF | TGTGCCAGCAGCCAACAGGGCGTTGGCGAAAAACTGTTTTTT
TRBJ2-3 | . | TRBV9 | few | CASSVVERGTDTQYF | TGTGCCAGCAGCGTAGTTGAGCGTGGGACAGATACGCAGTATTTT
TRBJ2-7 | TRBD1 | TRBV28 | few | CASSLVTGGGLPYEQYF | TGTGCCAGCAGTTTAGTGACAGGGGGCGGGTTACCCTACGAGCAGTACTTC
TRBJ1-1 | . | TRBV14 | few | CASSQSSNTEAFF | TGTGCCAGCAGCCAGTCTTCGAACACTGAAGCTTTCTTT
TRBJ2-7 | . | TRBV7-9 | . | CASSPKSSYEQYF | TGTGCCAGCAGCCCCAAGAGTTCCTACGAGCAGTACTTC
TRBJ2-6 | TRBD2 | TRBV7-2 | few | CASSLVLAGARSGANVLTF | TGTGCCAGCAGCTTAGTATTAGCGGGAGCCCGCTCTGGGGCCAACGTCCTGACTTTC
TRBJ1-2 | . | TRBV28 | . | CASSLGQGYTF | TGTGCCAGCAGTTTAGGACAGGGCTACACCTTC
TRBJ2-1 | . | TRBV11-1 | few | CASSLAGLIQGEQFF | TGTGCCAGCAGCTTAGCGGGTCTTATTCAGGGTGAGCAGTTCTTC
TRBJ1-2 | TRBD1 | TRBV28 | . | CASSLTQGGYGYTF | TGTGCCAGCAGTCTAACGCAGGGGGGCTATGGCTACACCTTC
TRBJ2-5 | TRBD1 | TRBV10-3 | . | CAISEAGGEETQYF | TGTGCCATCAGTGAAGCAGGGGGCGAAGAGACCCAGTACTTC
TRBJ2-7 | . | TRBV6-6 | . | CASKFFFRDEQYF | TGTGCCAGTAAATTCTTTTTTCGGGACGAGCAGTACTTC
TRBJ2-7 | TRBD1 | TRBV10-3 | . | CAIKMGQGITEQYF | TGTGCCATCAAAATGGGACAGGGAATCACCGAGCAGTACTTC
TRBJ2-7 | TRBD1 | TRBV7-9 | few | CASSLRSGQGAYEQYF | TGTGCCAGCAGCTTAAGGTCGGGACAGGGAGCCTACGAGCAGTACTTC
TRBJ1-1 | TRBD1 | TRBV18 | . | CASSPRGQTMNTEAFF | TGTGCCAGCTCACCCCGGGGACAGACTATGAACACTGAAGCTTTCTTT
TRBJ1-5 | . | TRBV18 | few | CASSLGGGNQPQHF | TGTGCCAGCTCGCTCGGAGGGGGCAATCAGCCCCAGCATTTT
TRBJ2-1 | . | TRBV19 | few | CASIGMGHREGEQFF | TGTGCCAGTATCGGGATGGGCCACAGGGAAGGTGAGCAGTTCTTC
TRBJ2-5 | TRBD2 | TRBV28 | few | CASSLLAGGRETQYF | TGTGCCAGCAGTTTACTAGCGGGAGGCCGGGAGACCCAGTACTTC